One sample yielded the 24 T cell receptor beta chains listed below, sequenced in a study of OX40 agonist ivuxolimab in advanced cancers. This table comes from immunoSEQ multiplex PCR, and its TCRdb copy is limited to in-frame clones, with some not included. The data contain more than 70,000 clones, 85% to 90% of them singletons. Sequences were derived from CD4+ or CD8+ T cells sorted from blood, sampled in a trial of the OX40 agonist ivuxolimab. All receptors come from an adult with an advanced solid tumor such as melanoma, head and neck, liver or kidney cancer.

The chain is built from TRBV5-1 and TRBJ2-3; TRBD2 aligns across 7 bases. Germline V gives CDR1 SGHRS, CDR2 YFSETQ. V lost 4 bases, J lost 2 bases, and 10 bases stayed unmatched. This CDR3 has 16 residues. The CDR3 nucleotides are TGCGCCAGCAGCACCCTGACGGGAGGCCTCACAGATACGCAGTATTTT. Translating it yields CASSTLTGGLTDTQYF.

This chain joins TRBV29-1 and TRBJ2-1; D is possibly TRBD1 (5 bases). Germline CDR1 SQVTM, CDR2 ANQGSEA. The CDR3 has 11 residues. Trimming left V 5 bases short and J 15 bases short, with 17 bases between. The CDR3 loop reads CSVYFSGSSFF. CDR3 nucleotides: TGCAGCGTTTACTTCTCAGGGTCTTCGTTCTTC.

The chain links TRBV27 to TRBJ1-2, with D possibly TRBD1 on 5 matching bases. Germline V gene sequence: CDR1 MNHEY, CDR2 SMNVEV (reference sequence). V lost 0 bases, J lost 0 bases, and 20 bases lay in between. The CDR3 has 19 amino acids. The CDR3: CASSLSGFRDTNPNYGYTF. Written as DNA, the CDR3 is TGTGCCAGCAGTTTATCGGGGTTCAGGGATACTAATCCTAACTATGGCTACACCTTC.

This clone was recorded once. This rearrangement joins TRBV28 to TRBJ1-4, with D perhaps matching TRBD1 (6 bases). CDR1 and CDR2 (germline): MDHEN, SYDVKM. The CDR3 is 16 residues long. Deletions cut 6 bases from V and 11 bases from J, with 25 bases between. The CDR3 loop reads CASSPPGTYKMRKLFF. The CDR3 nucleotides read TGTGCCAGCAGCCCCCCCGGGACATATAAAATGAGGAAACTGTTTTTT.

This sequence joins TRBV19 and TRBJ2-6; 8 bases fit TRBD2. The CDR3 is made up of 18 amino acids. The trim removed 8 bases at V and 4 bases at J, leaving 16 bases unmatched. CDR1 and CDR2 from the germline V gene are LNHDA and SQIVND (reference sequence). CDR3 in amino acids: CASRKGASGSAGANVLTF. In DNA form, the CDR3 reads TGTGCCAGTCGGAAAGGGGCTAGCGGGTCTGCCGGGGCCAACGTCCTGACTTTC. Supplemented by reference TRBV19 and TRBJ2-6, the full variable domain reads DGGITQSPKYLFRKEGQNVTLSCEQNLNHDAMYWYRQDPGQGLRLIYYSQIVNDFQKGDIAEGYSVSREKKESFPLTVTSAQKNPTAFYLCASRKGASGSAGANVLTFGAGSRLTVL.

The J gene is TRBJ2-1, the V gene TRBV5-1; TRBD2 is a possible D gene (5 bases). The CDR3 consists of 16 residues. Germline CDR1 SGHRS, CDR2 YFSETQ. With 0 bases removed from V and 8 bases from J, the gap between germline ends came to 18 bases. The CDR3 coding sequence is TGCGCCAGCAGCTTGGCCGACTATACCCCGTTCGATGAGCAGTTCTTC. Translating it yields CASSLADYTPFDEQFF.

The chain uses TRBV21-1 and TRBJ1-1; the table calls TRBD1, which could not be checked here. TRBV21-1 is an annotated pseudogene. This CDR3 contains 13 residues. The CDR3 loop reads CASRRGRNTEAFF. For the CDR3, the DNA is TGTGCCAGCAGAAGGGGAAGGAACACTGAAGCTTTCTTT.

CDR3 region: CSAIPQNEQFF. CDR3 DNA: TGCAGTGCTATCCCACAGAATGAGCAGTTCTTC. The chain employs TRBV20-1 and TRBJ2-1; no reliable D call. The CDR3 consists of 11 residues. V lost 4 bases to trimming and J lost 7 bases, with 8 bases between them. The germline CDR1 and CDR2 sequences are DFQATT and SNEGSKA (reference sequence).

This clone was seen a single time. The chain links TRBV2 to TRBJ1-3; tentative D call: TRBD1 (5 bases). CDR1 and CDR2 (germline): SNHLY, FYNNEI. This CDR3 is 14 amino acids long. The ends were cut back, 10 bases at V and 0 bases at J, with 13 bases in the middle. The CDR3 here is CATFPTVSGNTIYF. The CDR3 DNA is TGTGCCACCTTCCCGACAGTCTCTGGAAACACCATATATTTT. Looking up the rest from reference TRBV2 and TRBJ1-3 gives the full variable domain: EPEVTQTPSHQVTQMGQEVILRCVPISNHLYFYWYRQILGQKVEFLVSFYNNEISEKSEIFDDQFSVERPDGSNFTLKIRSTKLEDSAMYFCATFPTVSGNTIYFGEGSWLTVV.

This chain uses TRBV5-1 with TRBJ2-7; D call uncertain. Germline V lookup: CDR1 SGHRS, CDR2 YFSETQ. This CDR3 spans 13 amino acids. Trimming removed 3 bases at V and 2 bases at J, with 9 bases between. CDR3 loop: CASSSRFTYEQYF. CDR3 in DNA: TGCGCCAGCAGCTCTCGCTTTACCTACGAGCAGTACTTC.

This chain joins TRBV27 and TRBJ2-2; D is unresolved. V gave up 4 bases and J gave up 5 bases, with 8 bases separating them. The CDR3 runs to 13 residues. Germline CDR1 is MNHEY and CDR2 is SMNVEV (reference sequence). This CDR3 reads CASSWGSTGELFF. The CDR3, as DNA: TGTGCCAGCAGTTGGGGAAGTACCGGGGAGCTGTTTTTT.

The genes are TRBV5-4 and TRBJ1-2; 7 bases map to TRBD1. After removal of 4 bases from V and 6 bases from J, the junction contained 3 bases not matched to a gene. CDR3 length: 12 residues. In germline, CDR1 is SGHNT, CDR2 YYREEE (reference sequence). Written as DNA, the CDR3 is TGTGCCAGCAGCAGGGGGCAGGATGGCTACACCTTC. It is translated as CASSRGQDGYTF. Full variable domain (remainder filled in from reference TRBV5-4 and TRBJ1-2): ETGVTQSPTHLIKTRGQQVTLRCSSQSGHNTVSWYQQALGQGPQFIFQYYREEENGRGNFPPRFSGLQFPNYSSELNVNALELDDSALYLCASSRGQDGYTFGSGTRLTVV.

V usage is TRBV18 and J usage is TRBJ2-1; TRBD1 matches 8 bases. The CDR3 contains 19 residues. CDR1 and CDR2 from the germline V gene are KGHSH and LQKENI. Unmatched junction bases numbered 10, after V lost 0 bases and J lost 0 bases. CDR3 in DNA: TGTGCCAGCTCACCACCGTCGTGGGACAGGAGATTCTCCTACAATGAGCAGTTCTTC. It is translated as CASSPPSWDRRFSYNEQFF.

The chain has TRBV7-9 and TRBJ1-1; TRBD1 agrees at 7 bases. V shed 3 bases, J shed 4 bases, and the junction held 8 bases outside the gene matches. CDR3 length: 15 amino acids. Germline V gene data show CDR1 as SEHNR and CDR2 as FQNEAQ (reference sequence). The CDR3 loop is CASSFRATGPTEAFF. In nucleotides, the CDR3 is TGTGCCAGCAGCTTCAGGGCGACAGGGCCCACTGAAGCTTTCTTT.

V and J are TRBV5-1 and TRBJ2-2; a weak D match, TRBD1 (6 bases). This CDR3 spans 14 amino acids. Germline V gene lookup returns CDR1 SGHRS and CDR2 YFSETQ. The V end lost 3 bases, the J end lost 6 bases, and 12 bases lay between the germline ends. The CDR3 protein is CASSWGHSPGELFF. CDR3 coding DNA: TGCGCCAGCAGCTGGGGACATTCTCCCGGGGAGCTGTTTTTT. Full variable domain (remainder filled in from reference TRBV5-1 and TRBJ2-2): KAGVTQTPRYLIKTRGQQVTLSCSPISGHRSVSWYQQTPGQGLQFLFEYFSETQRNKGNFPGRFSGRQFSNSRSEMNVSTLELGDSALYLCASSWGHSPGELFFGEGSRLTVL.

This clone was recorded only once. The chain is built from TRBV6-5 and TRBJ2-3, with D perhaps matching TRBD2 (5 bases). The CDR3 covers 15 residues. V was shortened by 2 bases and J by 2 bases, with 11 bases between the two germline ends. The germline CDR1 and CDR2 sequences are MNHEY and SVGAGI. This chain's CDR3 is CASSYGLGVTDTQYF. The CDR3 nucleotides are TGTGCCAGCAGTTACGGGTTGGGAGTCACAGATACGCAGTATTTT.

CDR3: CASSLSPDQSGANVLTF. The CDR3 region has the DNA TGTGCCAGCAGTTTATCTCCTGATCAGTCTGGGGCCAACGTCCTGACTTTC. The chain has TRBV28 and TRBJ2-6; no reliable D call. CDR3 length: 17 residues. The germline V gene encodes CDR1 MDHEN and CDR2 SYDVKM. Trimming left V 1 base short and J 1 base short, with 11 bases between.

The V and J genes are TRBV5-4 and TRBJ1-2; possibly TRBD1 for D (6 bases). The CDR3 runs 13 residues. V gave up 4 bases and J gave up 2 bases, with 9 bases separating them. Germline V gene data show CDR1 as SGHNT and CDR2 as YYREEE (reference sequence). The CDR3: CASSQDRNYGYTF. In nucleotides, the CDR3 is TGTGCCAGCAGCCAAGACAGGAACTATGGCTACACCTTC.

This clone came up once. This chain joins TRBV5-1 and TRBJ1-4, with 7 bases matching TRBD1. The germline V gene encodes CDR1 SGHRS and CDR2 YFSETQ. V shed 4 bases, J shed 4 bases, and the junction held 7 bases outside the gene matches. The CDR3 has 15 residues. For the CDR3, the DNA is TGCGCCAGCAGCCTGGTGGGACAGATTAATGAAAAACTGTTTTTT. It specifies CASSLVGQINEKLFF. The complete variable domain, with remaining parts taken from reference TRBV5-1 and TRBJ1-4, reads KAGVTQTPRYLIKTRGQQVTLSCSPISGHRSVSWYQQTPGQGLQFLFEYFSETQRNKGNFPGRFSGRQFSNSRSEMNVSTLELGDSALYLCASSLVGQINEKLFFGSGTQLSVL.

The rearrangement uses TRBV29-1 and TRBJ1-2; TRBD1 aligns across 8 bases. CDR1 is SQVTM, CDR2 ANQGSEA, per germline. This CDR3 is 20 amino acids long. V shed 5 bases, J shed 2 bases, and the junction held 25 bases outside the gene matches. CDR3 in amino acids: CSVSKGAYRDRSLTNYGYTF. The CDR3 region has the DNA TGCAGCGTTTCTAAAGGAGCGTACCGGGACAGGAGCCTTACGAACTATGGCTACACCTTC.

The chain combines TRBV19 with TRBJ1-3, with D perhaps matching TRBD1 (6 bases). V shed 6 bases and J shed 6 bases, with 15 bases lying between them. The germline V gene has CDR1 LNHDA and CDR2 SQIVND (reference sequence). The CDR3 contains 14 residues. This CDR3 reads CASRRIGGQNTIYF. CDR3 sequence (DNA): TGTGCCAGTAGAAGAATCGGGGGCCAAAACACCATATATTTT.

V usage is TRBV18 and J usage is TRBJ2-7; the D gene is possibly TRBD2 (5 bases). The CDR3 runs to 16 residues. Trimming removed 1 base from V and 0 bases from J, with 13 bases in between. Germline loops: CDR1 KGHSH, CDR2 LQKENI. The CDR3 region is CASSPHPAATSYEQYF. The CDR3 coding sequence is TGTGCCAGCTCACCACATCCAGCGGCCACCTCCTACGAGCAGTACTTC.

Turning to this clone: At one end the junction does not follow the germline gene, possibly because of a read error. This chain joins TRBV7-7 and TRBJ2-2; 8 positions match TRBD1. The CDR3 extends over 15 amino acids. Germline V lookup: CDR1 SSHAT, CDR2 FNYEAQ (reference sequence). The CDR3 region has the DNA TGTGCTAGCAGCCCTCAGGGGGCAGGGACCGGGGAGCTGTTTTTT. This encodes CASSPQGAGTGELFF. The variable domain in full, completed from reference TRBV7-7 and TRBJ2-2, reads GAGVSQSPRYKVTKRGQDVTLRCDPISSHATLYWYQQALGQGPEFLTYFNYEAQPDKSGLPSDRFSAERPEGSISTLTIQRTEQRDSAMYRCASSPQGAGTGELFFGEGSRLTVL.

This chain joins TRBV5-1 and TRBJ1-5; D gene ambiguous. Looked up from germline, CDR1 is SGHRS and CDR2 is YFSETQ. Trimming cost V 4 bases and J 0 bases, with 11 bases left between them. CDR3 length: 15 residues. In DNA, the CDR3 is TGCGCCAGCAGCCAAGACGGCAATAGCAATCAGCCCCAGCATTTT. It is translated as CASSQDGNSNQPQHF.